The 23 T cell receptor beta chains reported below all come from one sample, sequenced in a study of OX40 agonist ivuxolimab in advanced cancers. This table comes from immunoSEQ multiplex PCR, and its TCRdb copy is limited to in-frame clones, with some not included. The data contain tens of thousands of clones, roughly 90% of them singletons. The material sequenced was CD4+ or CD8+ T cells sorted from blood, taken in a trial of the OX40 agonist ivuxolimab. The source of these receptors is an adult with an advanced solid tumor such as melanoma, head and neck, liver or kidney cancer.

This rearrangement joins TRBV27 to TRBJ1-5; a weak D match, TRBD1 (6 bases). This CDR3 has 15 amino acids. The V gene's germline CDR1 is MNHEY and CDR2 SMNVEV (reference sequence). V gave up 3 bases and J gave up 3 bases, with 12 bases separating them. In DNA, the CDR3 is TGTGCCAGCAGTTTTCTCGGGGGGCCCAATCAGCCCCAGCATTTT. Encoded protein: CASSFLGGPNQPQHF.

V usage is TRBV5-5 and J usage is TRBJ2-1; 10 bases align to TRBD1. Germline CDR1 and CDR2: SGHKS and YYEKEE (reference sequence). The length of the CDR3 is 15 residues. V lost 8 bases to trimming and J lost 8 bases; unmatched junction nucleotides: 13. CDR3: CASSEGGQGWDEQFF. The CDR3 DNA sequence: TGTGCCAGTTCTGAAGGGGGACAGGGGTGGGATGAGCAGTTCTTC.

The V call is TRBV27, the J call TRBJ1-1; D is perhaps TRBD1 (6 bases). V gave up 2 bases and J gave up 4 bases, with 8 bases separating them. Germline CDR1 is MNHEY and CDR2 is SMNVEV (reference sequence). This CDR3 has 13 residues. CDR3 sequence: CASSLAGVTEAFF. CDR3 coding DNA: TGTGCCAGCAGTTTAGCAGGGGTCACTGAAGCTTTCTTT.

The chain couples TRBV7-2 to TRBJ2-2; D uncertain. The CDR3 spans 14 residues. With 5 bases removed from V and 3 bases from J, the gap between germline ends came to 10 bases. Germline-derived CDR1 and CDR2 are SGHTA and FQGNSA. The CDR3 DNA reads TGTGCCAGCAGCCAAGGCATGTACACCGGGGAGCTGTTTTTT. Protein sequence: CASSQGMYTGELFF.

The rearrangement joins TRBV7-3 to TRBJ1-6; TRBD1 might be the D (5 bases). Germline CDR1 is SGHTA and CDR2 is FQGTGA. CDR3 length: 15 residues. V was pared by 0 bases and J by 10 bases, with 13 bases between. Here the CDR3 reads CASSLTFGAESPLHF. CDR3 nucleotides: TGTGCCAGCAGCTTAACGTTCGGGGCAGAATCACCCCTCCACTTT.

This clone was found a few times. This sequence joins TRBV5-6 and TRBJ2-5, with no clear D. V lost 0 bases to trimming and J lost 2 bases, with 5 bases between them. The CDR3 contains 13 residues. From germline, CDR1 is SGHDT and CDR2 YYEEEE. The CDR3 DNA is TGTGCCAGCAGCTTGGCCCAGCAAGAGACCCAGTACTTC. Its translation is CASSLAQQETQYF.

This clone was seen only once. This chain uses TRBV25-1 with TRBJ2-5; D uncertain. Germline CDR1 and CDR2: MGHDK and SYGVNS. V lost 1 base to trimming and J lost 5 bases, with 11 bases between them. This CDR3 contains 14 residues. CDR3 sequence reads: CASSEFRLGETQYF. DNA for the CDR3: TGTGCCAGCAGTGAATTTAGGTTGGGGGAGACCCAGTACTTC.

This chain links TRBV7-9 with TRBJ2-1, with D perhaps matching TRBD1 (5 bases). CDR1 is SEHNR, CDR2 FQNEAQ, per germline (reference sequence). Trimming stripped 1 base from V and 4 bases from J, with 8 bases between. The CDR3 extends over 14 amino acids. The CDR3 bases are TGTGCCAGCAGCTTAGGCAGGGCATACAATGAGCAGTTCTTC. This encodes CASSLGRAYNEQFF.

The chain combines TRBV12-5 with TRBJ1-2; 11 bases are shared with TRBD1. Trimming removed 4 bases from V and 4 bases from J; junction bases left unmatched: 11. CDR1 and CDR2 from the germline V gene are LGHNT and FRNRAP. CDR3 length equals 17 residues. The CDR3 loop is CASGSLDRGPNFYGYTF. The CDR3 DNA follows: TGTGCTAGTGGTTCCTTGGACAGGGGGCCTAATTTCTATGGCTACACCTTC. The full variable domain, rest sourced from reference TRBV12-5 and TRBJ1-2, is DARVTQTPRHKVTEMGQEVTMRCQPILGHNTVFWYRQTMMQGLELLAYFRNRAPLDDSGMPKDRFSAEMPDATLATLKIQPSEPRDSAVYFCASGSLDRGPNFYGYTFGSGTRLTVV.

J is TRBJ2-7 and V is TRBV9; 9 bases line up with TRBD1. The CDR3 spans 15 residues. Losses at the gene ends were 0 bases for V and 6 bases for J; bases not matched to a gene: 7. The germline V gene has CDR1 SGDLS and CDR2 YYNGEE. CDR3 sequence: CASSVDTGTGREQYF. CDR3 in DNA: TGTGCCAGCAGCGTAGATACCGGGACAGGGCGCGAGCAGTACTTC.

In this sample, this clone turned up a few times. This chain uses TRBV19 with TRBJ2-7; maybe TRBD1 (6 bases). V was pared by 3 bases and J by 2 bases, with 8 bases between. Germline V gene data show CDR1 as LNHDA and CDR2 as SQIVND (reference sequence). The CDR3 sequence is 13 residues long. This CDR3 reads CASSIWDTYEQYF. In DNA, the CDR3 is TGTGCCAGTAGTATTTGGGACACCTACGAGCAGTACTTC.

The chain has TRBV7-2 and TRBJ2-1; no definite D call. The CDR3 is 15 amino acids. The germline V gene has CDR1 SGHTA and CDR2 FQGNSA. Deletions cut 1 base from V and 4 bases from J, with 11 bases between. The CDR3 region is CASSLGKRVYNEQFF. CDR3 nucleotides: TGTGCCAGCAGCTTAGGAAAACGGGTTTACAATGAGCAGTTCTTC.

This clone is classed as medium-sized. The rearrangement joins TRBV7-9 to TRBJ1-1; the match to TRBD1 covers 7 bases. Per the germline V gene, CDR1 is SEHNR and CDR2 is FQNEAQ (reference sequence). There are 17 residues in the CDR3. V gave up 5 bases and J gave up 0 bases; unmatched junction bases: 12. The chain's CDR3 is CASSPRTGIDLNTEAFF. CDR3 sequence (DNA): TGTGCCAGCAGCCCCCGGACAGGAATAGACTTGAACACTGAAGCTTTCTTT.

This rearrangement joins TRBV5-1 to TRBJ1-2; D is perhaps TRBD1 (5 bases). Germline lookup yields CDR1 SGHRS and CDR2 YFSETQ. Trimming left V 3 bases short and J 4 bases short, with 13 bases between. This CDR3 is 14 amino acids long. This CDR3 reads CASSWGDSIYGYTF. For the CDR3, the DNA is TGCGCCAGCAGCTGGGGTGACAGCATCTATGGCTACACCTTC.

V usage is TRBV19 and J usage is TRBJ2-7; D possibly uses TRBD1 or TRBD2 (5 bases each). CDR1 LNHDA and CDR2 SQIVND come from the germline V gene (reference sequence). V was pared by 3 bases and J by 2 bases, with 17 bases between. The CDR3 loop spans 16 amino acids. The CDR3 sequence: CASSIPFDGAPYEQYF. In DNA, the CDR3 is TGTGCCAGTAGTATCCCTTTCGACGGGGCCCCCTACGAGCAGTACTTC.

The genes are TRBV6-5 and TRBJ1-6, with D perhaps matching TRBD1 (5 bases). With 0 bases removed from V and 9 bases from J, the gap between germline ends came to 12 bases. This CDR3 region has 15 residues. The germline gives CDR1 MNHEY, CDR2 SVGAGI. CDR3: CASSYSGLAGSPLHF. CDR3 DNA: TGTGCCAGCAGTTACTCGGGACTGGCGGGTTCACCCCTCCACTTT.

The chain joins TRBV12-5 to TRBJ2-5; 13 bases are shared with TRBD2. The CDR3 is made up of 16 amino acids. Germline CDR1 LGHNT, CDR2 FRNRAP. After removal of 4 bases from V and 5 bases from J, the junction contained 7 bases not matched to a gene. The CDR3: CASGSTTSGGTETQYF. CDR3 in DNA: TGTGCTAGTGGTTCAACGACTAGCGGGGGGACCGAGACCCAGTACTTC.

The chain is built from TRBV5-1 and TRBJ2-7; a weak D match, TRBD2 (5 bases). The CDR3 consists of 14 residues. CDR1 is SGHRS and CDR2 is YFSETQ in the germline V gene. With 2 bases removed from V and 0 bases from J, the gap between germline ends came to 9 bases. CDR3 nucleotide sequence: TGCGCCAGCAGCTTTGGAGGACGCTCCTACGAGCAGTACTTC. It specifies CASSFGGRSYEQYF.

The chain recombines TRBV6-5 with TRBJ2-3; 8 bases map to TRBD2. With 1 base clipped from V and 5 bases from J, the junction kept 5 bases outside the gene matches. The CDR3 is 15 amino acids. CDR1 and CDR2 from the germline V gene are MNHEY and SVGAGI. The CDR3 DNA is TGTGCCAGCAGTTACTTGGGCGGGGGGAAAGATACGCAGTATTTT. Translation gives CASSYLGGGKDTQYF.

The rearrangement uses TRBV4-2 and TRBJ1-2, with a weak D call TRBD1 (5 bases). The CDR3 contains 15 residues. V lost 1 base, J lost 0 bases, and 9 bases lay in between. Germline V CDR1 and CDR2: LGHNA, YNFKEQ. The CDR3 bases are TGTGCCAGCAGCCAAGCCGAAGGGGCTAACTATGGCTACACCTTC. Amino acids: CASSQAEGANYGYTF.

The gene calls are TRBV6-4 and TRBJ2-3; 7 nucleotides agree with TRBD1. This CDR3 region has 16 residues. Looked up from germline, CDR1 is MRHNA and CDR2 is SNTAGT. The trim removed 0 bases at V and 6 bases at J, leaving 9 bases unmatched. The CDR3 nucleotides are TGTGCCAGCAGTGACTCGCCGGGACAGAGCTTGGATACGCAGTATTTT. Protein product: CASSDSPGQSLDTQYF.

The chain uses TRBV7-8 and TRBJ1-1; TRBD1 aligns across 8 bases. The CDR3 extends over 14 amino acids. Germline V gene sequence: CDR1 SGHVS, CDR2 FQNEAQ. Germline trimming cut 4 bases from V and 2 bases from J; bases unmatched to any gene: 3. This chain's CDR3 is CASSSGTGNTEAFF. The CDR3 DNA is TGTGCCAGCAGCTCGGGGACAGGCAACACTGAAGCTTTCTTT.

The chain carries TRBV9 and TRBJ2-5; D is unresolved. Deletions cut 4 bases from V and 1 base from J, with 11 bases between. The CDR3 totals 14 residues. Germline V gene data show CDR1 as SGDLS and CDR2 as YYNGEE. This CDR3 reads CASSPRHAQETQYF. The CDR3 coding sequence is TGTGCCAGCAGCCCTCGACATGCCCAAGAGACCCAGTACTTC.